These T cell receptor beta chains were read from a single sample in a study of cytomegalovirus exposure and HLA in healthy donors. Profiled with immunoSEQ multiplex PCR; TCRdb holds only in-frame clones, not every one. The sample includes some 170,000 clones, roughly 85% seen only once; the top ten take approximately 9.8%. Sequenced: PBMCs. These receptor sequences come from a man aged 18 to 29 in good health and CMV-seropositive. Each CDR3 is given with its conserved first and last residue. The D gene is left open where the match is weak. Rows give clone size only sometimes, using once, few, many, or a class for an expanded clone.

size	V	J	D	DNA	CDR3
NA	TRBV18	TRBJ1-1	NA	TGTGCCAGCTCACCAACAGAAGGACAGCCGAAAGCTTTCTTT	CASSPTEGQPKAFF
NA	TRBV7-9	TRBJ1-1	TRBD1	TGTGCCAGCAGCACGACGACAGGGGTGAACACTGAAGCTTTCTTT	CASSTTTGVNTEAFF
NA	TRBV11-2	TRBJ1-2	TRBD1	TGTGCCAGCAGCTTACACGGGGACAGAAGATATGGCTACACCTTC	CASSLHGDRRYGYTF
once	TRBV6-1	TRBJ2-7	NA	TGTGCCAGCAGTGAAGAGCCAGCGTACTACGAGCAGTACTTC	CASSEEPAYYEQYF
NA	TRBV6-5	TRBJ2-5	TRBD1	TGTGCCAGCAGTCCGGGACAGGGGTGGGAGACCCAGTACTTC	CASSPGQGWETQYF
NA	TRBV27	TRBJ2-7	NA	TGTGCCAGCAGTTCCCTCGGGACTTTTGACGAGCAGTACTTC	CASSSLGTFDEQYF
NA	TRBV5-1	TRBJ2-2	NA	TGCGCCAGCAGCTCGCAGGGAAAGGGCACCGGGGAGCTGTTTTTT	CASSSQGKGTGELFF
NA	TRBV11-2	TRBJ2-7	TRBD1	TGTGCCAGCAGCCACGAAGCGACAGGGGCTTACGAGCAGTACTTC	CASSHEATGAYEQYF
NA	TRBV6-1	TRBJ1-1	NA	TGTGCCAGCAGTGATCCCAGGAACACTGAAGCTTTCTTT	CASSDPRNTEAFF
NA	TRBV11-2	TRBJ2-7	NA	TGTGCCAGCAGCTTAGTGAGAAGAACTAGCTCCTACGAGCAGTACTTC	CASSLVRRTSSYEQYF
NA	TRBV4-1	TRBJ2-1	TRBD2	TGCGCCAGCAGCCAATTCGGGGGGGAGGTCTATGAGCAGTTCTTC	CASSQFGGEVYEQFF
NA	TRBV5-1	TRBJ1-1	NA	TGCGCCAGCAGCATGCCCGGACAAATGAACACTGAAGCTTTCTTT	CASSMPGQMNTEAFF
NA	TRBV2	TRBJ2-2	NA	TGTGCCAGCAGTCCTGAATTCGGGTCCGGGGAGCTGTTTTTT	CASSPEFGSGELFF
NA	TRBV7-2	TRBJ1-5	TRBD1	TGTGCCAGCAGCTTAGAACAGGGGGTTCAGCCCCAGCATTTT	CASSLEQGVQPQHF
few	TRBV11-2	TRBJ2-2	NA	TGTGCCAGCAGCTTTGGGCCCCCAGCAGGGGGGGAGCTGTTTTTT	CASSFGPPAGGELFF
NA	TRBV19	TRBJ2-5	TRBD2	TGTGCCAGTAGTAGACTAGCGGACCAAGAGACCCAGTACTTC	CASSRLADQETQYF
NA	TRBV5-6	TRBJ1-1	NA	TGTGCCAGCAGCTTTGGGGGACTGGAGGGCACTGAAGCTTTCTTT	CASSFGGLEGTEAFF
NA	TRBV19	TRBJ1-2	TRBD1	TGTGCCAGTAGGGGACAGGGGGATATCAACTATGGCTACACCTTC	CASRGQGDINYGYTF
NA	TRBV2	TRBJ2-7	NA	TGTGCCAGCAGTGCTCAGGGGTTAATCTACGAGCAGTACTTC	CASSAQGLIYEQYF
NA	TRBV7-9	TRBJ2-1	NA	TGTGCCAGCAGCTTAAGGGAGAAAGACACCATGAGACAGTTCTTC	CASSLREKDTMRQFF
NA	TRBV7-9	TRBJ2-7	NA	TGTGCCAGCAGCCCCAGGACAGATAGTAACTCCTACGAGCAGTACTTC	CASSPRTDSNSYEQYF
NA	TRBV19	TRBJ2-2	TRBD1	TGTGCCAGTAGGAGGGACAGGTTGAACACCGGGGAGCTGTTTTTT	CASRRDRLNTGELFF
NA	TRBV5-1	TRBJ2-1	NA	TGCGCCAGCAGCAGGGCGGGCAACAATGAGCAGTTCTTC	CASSRAGNNEQFF
NA	TRBV11-2	TRBJ2-7	NA	TGTGCCAGCAGCTTAGGGTTAGTGGACGAGCAGTACTTC	CASSLGLVDEQYF
NA	TRBV29-1	TRBJ1-1	NA	TGCAGCGTCGTGCGACAGGATGAAGCTTTCTTT	CSVVRQDEAFF
NA	TRBV6-4	TRBJ2-1	NA	TGTGCCAGCAGTGACAGCGAGGAGTACAATGAGCAGTTCTTC	CASSDSEEYNEQFF
NA	TRBV5-1	TRBJ2-1	TRBD1	TGCGCCAGCAGCCCCGGGACAGCCTACAATGAGCAGTTCTTC	CASSPGTAYNEQFF
NA	TRBV9	TRBJ2-2	NA	TGTGCCAGCAGCGTCGGCGGCAGCACCAACACCGGGGAGCTGTTTTTT	CASSVGGSTNTGELFF
NA	TRBV7-8	TRBJ1-2	TRBD1	TGTGCCAGCAGCTTAGCTGGGACAGTCTATGGCTACACCTTC	CASSLAGTVYGYTF
NA	TRBV19	TRBJ2-7	NA	TGTGCCAGTAGTATGTCCGAGCGTTCGGAGCAGTACTTC	CASSMSERSEQYF
NA	TRBV7-6	TRBJ2-5	NA	TGTGCCAGCAAACCAGAAGGGGGTAAGACCCAGTACTTC	CASKPEGGKTQYF
NA	TRBV5-1	TRBJ2-1	NA	TGCGCCAGCAGCTTGCCCAGGTCTGAGCAGTTCTTC	CASSLPRSEQFF
NA	TRBV19	TRBJ2-7	NA	TGTGCCAGTAGCCGAAAGGGGGGGTTCCGCGGCTACGAGCAGTACTTC	CASSRKGGFRGYEQYF
NA	TRBV4-1	TRBJ1-1	NA	TGCGCCAGCAGCCAAGAGCGAGACACTGAAGCTTTCTTT	CASSQERDTEAFF
NA	TRBV5-1	TRBJ1-1	TRBD1	TGCGCCAGCAGCTTAGGACAGGGGTGGACTGAAGCTTTCTTT	CASSLGQGWTEAFF
NA	TRBV27	TRBJ2-3	TRBD2	TGTGCCAGCAGTCCAAATCCGGGACTAGCGGGAGTGGCGGATACGCAGTATTTT	CASSPNPGLAGVADTQYF
NA	TRBV7-9	TRBJ2-1	NA	TGTGCCAGCAGCCCCTCGGGCAATGAGCAGTTCTTC	CASSPSGNEQFF
NA	TRBV30	TRBJ2-7	NA	TGTGCCTGGGGGGCCCCTGAAACCTACGAGCAGTACTTC	CAWGAPETYEQYF
NA	TRBV6-1	TRBJ2-7	NA	TGTGCCAGCAGTGAATACAGGGCGCCCTACGAGCAGTACTTC	CASSEYRAPYEQYF
once	TRBV29-1	TRBJ2-3	NA	TGCAGCGTTGGTCGGACAAACGTAGATACGCAGTATTTT	CSVGRTNVDTQYF
NA	TRBV4-1	TRBJ2-2	TRBD2	TGCGCCAGCAGCCCGGGACCGGGACTAGTGGGGGGCACGATCACCGGGGAGCTGTTTTTT	CASSPGPGLVGGTITGELFF
NA	TRBV11-3	TRBJ2-3	NA	TGTGCCAGCAGCTCAGGGGGGACAGATACGCAGTATTTT	CASSSGGTDTQYF